Here is one T cell receptor beta chain with its context. As yet, its antigen is unknown. This CDR3 region has 14 residues. CDR1 is MNHNY, CDR2 SVGAGI, per germline (reference sequence). The junction had 6 bases not matched to a gene; V was cut back by 6 bases and J by 6 bases. These data originate in a study of T cell responses to AZD1222 COVID-19 vaccine. Data came from immunoSEQ multiplex PCR; TCRdb stores just in-frame clones and leaves some out. The sample lists 110,000 or so clones, 75% to 95% occurring once. Overall study findings and caveats: None of the repertoires were sampled until the peak T cell response had passed. Close to half of all spike-specific TCRs reportedly target regions of the variants that are unmutated. With dominance at 160-218 and 743-854, vaccine-associated CD4 TCRs spanned spike. Females made up more of the donors, who were largely white British, and clonal diversity may have come out too low.

The sample was peripheral blood, taken 28 days after the second dose of the MenACWY control vaccine. The chain employs TRBV6-6 and TRBJ1-5, with 9 bases lining up with TRBD1. The TCR sequence derives from an adult who received the MenACWY meningococcal vaccine as a control. This CDR3 is CASSLTGGGQPQHF. The CDR3, as DNA: TGTGCCAGCAGCTTGACAGGGGGAGGTCAGCCCCAGCATTTT.